Listed below are T cell receptor beta chains from one sample, sequenced in a study of T cells after yellow fever vaccination. MiXCR, applied by TCRdb to the 5' RACE reads, yields one record per CDR3 protein. The data show under 200,000 distinct CDR3 sequences, 11% seen once. Specimen: CD8+ T cells sorted from PBMCs, collected 15 days after the yellow fever booster vaccination. The receptors stem from a man aged 18 to 30 who received the YFV17D yellow fever vaccine. CDR3s include the opening cysteine and the closing phenylalanine or tryptophan. D genes are given only for firm matches. A row's size may be missing; if present it is once, few, many or a size class.

TGTGCCAGCAGCGCTAGTCTAGAAGGAGAGACCCAGTACTTC CASSASLEGETQYF TRBJ2-5 NA NA TRBV7-8
TGTGCCAGCAGCCTGTCGGGCTCCTTGGGTGAGCAGTTCTTC CASSLSGSLGEQFF TRBJ2-1 NA few TRBV14
TGTGCCAGCAGTGAAAGCTTGGGGAACACCGGGGAGCTGTTTTTT CASSESLGNTGELFF TRBJ2-2 NA many TRBV2
TGCAGTGCTAGCGGGGGGAACCAAGAGACCCAGTACTTC CSASGGNQETQYF TRBJ2-5 TRBD2 NA TRBV20-1
TGCGCCAGCAGTGAGTCGGTCAAGAACACTGAAGCTTTCTTT CASSESVKNTEAFF TRBJ1-1 NA few TRBV10-2
TGTGCCAGCAGCTTGGCTTTGACAGGGTCAGATACGCAGTATTTT CASSLALTGSDTQYF TRBJ2-3 TRBD1 few TRBV5-8
TGTGCCAGCAGCTTAGTTTTGGGCCGAAGTCAGCCCCAGCATTTT CASSLVLGRSQPQHF TRBJ1-5 NA many TRBV7-2
TGCGCCAGCAGCCTTGATCCGGGAGGCCAAGAGACCCAGTACTTC CASSLDPGGQETQYF TRBJ2-5 TRBD2 NA TRBV4-1
TGTGCCAGCAGTTTAGCGAGCCAGCGGGGGGGCTCTGAGCAGTTCTTC CASSLASQRGGSEQFF TRBJ2-1 TRBD2 few TRBV12-3/TRBV12-4
TGTGCCAGCAGCCCTAGCACGCTGGCCTATGGCTACACCTTC CASSPSTLAYGYTF TRBJ1-2 NA NA TRBV7-9